These 27 T cell receptor beta chains came from one sample sequenced in a study of breast tumors, draining lymph nodes, adjacent tissues. Samples came from axillary lymph nodes draining the breast cancer. TCRdb processed the multiplex PCR reads anew with MiXCR; each CDR3 protein has one entry. The sample includes 180,000 or so distinct CDR3 sequences, about 33% seen only once; the top ten take more than 3.5%. Source material: axillary lymph node tissue. These receptors came from a female donor with breast cancer. Some clones in this sample may be carry-over from other donors' samples.

This clonotype was recorded many times. Just one base apart from a much larger clone, this may be a read error. The conserved phenylalanine or tryptophan is not found at the CDR3 terminus, so this likely reflects a read error. The rearrangement uses TRBV20-1 and TRBJ2-5; D is undetermined. Trimming removed 2 bases at V and 4 bases at J, with 2 bases between. The germline gives CDR1 DFQATT, CDR2 SNEGSKA (reference sequence). The CDR3 length is 10 residues. CDR3 DNA: TGCAGTGCTAGATCAGAGACCCAGTACTCC. Protein sequence: CSARSETQYS.

At least ten counts were recorded for this clonotype. V and J are TRBV11-2 and TRBJ2-5; no definite D call. The CDR3 extends over 13 amino acids. CDR1 is SGHAT, CDR2 FQNNGV, per germline. V dropped 3 bases and J dropped 4 bases, with 9 bases sitting between them. CDR3 DNA: TGTGCCAGCAGCTTTAGGAGACGAGAGACCCAGTACTTC. It encodes CASSFRRRETQYF.

With regard to this clonotype: Since a much larger clone is just one base distant, this may be a read error. The conserved phenylalanine or tryptophan normally closing the CDR3 is absent here, so this likely arose from a read error. The chain links TRBV27 to TRBJ2-7; no clear D gene. CDR1 and CDR2 (germline): MNHEY, SMNVEV (reference sequence). V was trimmed by 3 bases and J by 6 bases, leaving 9 bases between them. This CDR3 is 12 amino acids long. CDR3: CASSFGFGEQYL. The CDR3 DNA sequence: TGTGCCAGCAGTTTTGGTTTTGGCGAGCAGTACCTC.

Points on this clonotype: A much larger clone sits a single nucleotide away, making a read error possible. The conserved phenylalanine or tryptophan normally closing the CDR3 is absent here, so this likely arose from a read error. The chain joins TRBV3-1 to TRBJ2-5; possible D gene TRBD2, 7 bases. The germline V gene has CDR1 LGHDT and CDR2 YNNKEL (reference sequence). The CDR3 runs 15 residues. V was shortened by 1 base and J by 5 bases, with 14 bases between the two germline ends. The CDR3 DNA reads TGTGCCAGCAGCCAAGGGGTGGGGGGGCTCGAGACCCAGTACCTC. This sequence encodes CASSQGVGGLETQYL.

This clonotype was observed a few times. CDR3 sequence reads: CASSQYPTGGRKEQYF. The CDR3 region has the DNA TGTGCCAGCAGTCAATACCCGACAGGGGGCAGGAAGGAGCAGTACTTC. V is TRBV6-1 and J is TRBJ2-7; 10 nucleotides align to TRBD1. This CDR3 has 16 residues. The junction had 14 bases not matched to a gene; V was cut back by 5 bases and J by 7 bases. The V gene's germline CDR1 is MNHNS and CDR2 SASEGT.

The chain has TRBV20-1 and TRBJ1-5, with 9 bases fitting TRBD1. V lost 3 bases to trimming and J lost 6 bases; unmatched junction nucleotides: 12. The CDR3 spans 16 residues. CDR1 is DFQATT and CDR2 is SNEGSKA in the germline V gene (reference sequence). CDR3 sequence: CSARAPGTGSGQPQHF. In DNA, the CDR3 is TGCAGTGCTAGGGCCCCCGGGACAGGGTCAGGTCAGCCCCAGCATTTT.

On this clonotype itself: A single base separates this from a much larger clone, so it may be a read error. The chain joins TRBV28 to TRBJ2-7; maybe TRBD2 (6 bases). Trimming removed 5 bases at V and 6 bases at J, with 20 bases between. Germline assignment: CDR1 MDHEN and CDR2 SYDVKM. This CDR3 comprises 15 residues. The CDR3 protein is CASSIDAGQLSEQYF. The CDR3 nucleotides read TGTGCCAGCAGTATTGATGCGGGGCAGCTAAGCGAGCAGTACTTC.

The V call is TRBV14, the J call TRBJ1-4; 9 bases fit TRBD1. The V gene end was trimmed by 5 bases and the J gene end by 4 bases; junction bases not matched to a gene: 5. CDR3 length: 15 amino acids. The V gene's germline CDR1 is SGHDN and CDR2 FVKESK. For the CDR3, the DNA is TGTGCCAGCAGCTCCGGACAGGGGTATAATGAAAAACTGTTTTTT. Its translation is CASSSGQGYNEKLFF.

There are many counts of this clonotype. This rearrangement joins TRBV12-5 to TRBJ2-3; 7 nucleotides line up with TRBD2. Germline loops: CDR1 LGHNT, CDR2 FRNRAP. The CDR3 runs to 15 residues. The V segment lost 6 bases and the J segment 3 bases; nucleotides outside the gene matches: 9. The CDR3 reads CASGVGWEGTDTQYF. The CDR3 nucleotides read TGTGCTAGTGGCGTGGGCTGGGAGGGGACAGATACGCAGTATTTT.

The CDR3 DNA reads TGTGCCAGCAGCGACAGGGGGCTAGACTCTGGCTACACCTTC. Translation: CASSDRGLDSGYTF. The chain has TRBV9 and TRBJ1-2; TRBD1 agrees at 9 bases. J was trimmed by 7 bases and V by 3 bases; bases with no gene match: 7. CDR3 length equals 14 residues. Germline values: CDR1 SGDLS, CDR2 YYNGEE.

The rearrangement uses TRBV19 and TRBJ1-6; the D is unclear. V was pared by 5 bases and J by 8 bases, with 13 bases between. Germline V gene sequence: CDR1 LNHDA, CDR2 SQIVND (reference sequence). The CDR3 consists of 14 residues. The CDR3 reads CASSQPDIHSPLHF. The CDR3 region has the DNA TGTGCCAGTAGTCAGCCAGATATACATTCACCCCTCCACTTT.

In nucleotides, the CDR3 is TGTGCCACCCTTCCCGGACAGGGGCTTGGAGGCACTGAAGCTTTCTTT. Translated, it gives CATLPGQGLGGTEAFF. V gene TRBV19 combines with J gene TRBJ1-1; 9 bases fit TRBD1. Germline-derived CDR1 and CDR2 are LNHDA and SQIVND (reference sequence). This CDR3 has 16 residues. The V gene end was trimmed by 10 bases and the J gene end by 4 bases; junction bases not matched to a gene: 16. Based on the CDR3 plus reference TRBV19 and TRBJ1-1, the full variable domain is DGGITQSPKYLFRKEGQNVTLSCEQNLNHDAMYWYRQDPGQGLRLIYYSQIVNDFQKGDIAEGYSVSREKKESFPLTVTSAQKNPTAFYLCATLPGQGLGGTEAFFGQGTRLTVV.

This clonotype has ten or more counts. The CDR3, as DNA: TGTGCCAGCAGTTACCTCGGACAGTGGATTGGGTCCCTCCACTTT. As protein: CASSYLGQWIGSLHF. The V gene is TRBV6-5, the J gene TRBJ1-6; TRBD1 might be the D (6 bases). V was shortened by 2 bases and J by 14 bases, with 19 bases between the two germline ends. CDR1 MNHEY and CDR2 SVGAGI come from the germline V gene. The CDR3 covers 15 residues.

This chain links TRBV6-2 or TRBV6-3 with TRBJ2-2, with 10 bases matching TRBD2. Germline V gene data show CDR1 as MNHEY and CDR2 as SVGEGT. J lost 5 bases, V lost 7 bases, and 10 bases had no gene match. This CDR3 has 16 residues. CDR3 sequence: CASNPAGGPRTGELFF. Here the CDR3 DNA reads TGTGCCAGCAATCCAGCGGGAGGGCCGAGGACCGGGGAGCTGTTTTTT.

In this sample, this clonotype turned up a few times. This chain joins TRBV5-4 and TRBJ2-1, with 7 bases identical to TRBD1. Germline V gives CDR1 SGHNT, CDR2 YYREEE (reference sequence). Trimming cost V 4 bases and J 0 bases; bases outside gene matches: 4. The CDR3 totals 15 residues. The CDR3: CASSRDSSSYNEQFF. The CDR3 nucleotides are TGTGCCAGCAGCCGGGACAGCTCCTCCTACAATGAGCAGTTCTTC.

This clonotype was observed many times. This chain joins TRBV3-1 and TRBJ2-1; TRBD1 is a possible D gene (6 bases). This CDR3 comprises 16 residues. V lost 4 bases and J lost 7, with 20 bases in between. The germline V gene has CDR1 LGHDT and CDR2 YNNKEL (reference sequence). CDR3 sequence (DNA): TGTGCCAGCAGCCTACCTGGCAGGGGAATGTGGAATGAGCAGTTCTTC. Translating it yields CASSLPGRGMWNEQFF.

This clonotype was observed at least ten times. This chain joins TRBV5-1 and TRBJ2-7; tentative D call: TRBD1 (7 bases). Trimming took 0 bases from V and 2 from J, leaving 12 bases between them. From germline, CDR1 is SGHRS and CDR2 YFSETQ. There are 15 residues in the CDR3. As DNA, the CDR3 is TGCGCCAGCAGCTTGGGGTCAGGGGGGACCTACGAGCAGTACTTC. As protein: CASSLGSGGTYEQYF.

This clonotype was seen at least ten times. The V call is TRBV4-2, the J call TRBJ2-5; D is perhaps TRBD1 or TRBD2 (5 bases each). Germline values: CDR1 LGHNA, CDR2 YNFKEQ. V lost 3 bases and J 4 bases, leaving 12 bases between the germline ends. This CDR3 comprises 14 residues. CDR3: CASSQGRGGETQYF. Here the CDR3 DNA reads TGTGCCAGCAGCCAGGGACGCGGAGGAGAGACCCAGTACTTC.

Turning to this clonotype: One end of the junction varies from germline; a read error may be responsible. V is TRBV5-6 and J is TRBJ1-6, with 7 bases identical to TRBD1. The CDR3 covers 14 residues. Germline V CDR1 and CDR2: SGHDT, YYEEEE. CDR3 amino acids: CASSVRDRDSPLHF. CDR3 bases: TGTGCCAGCAGCGTCCGGGACAGAGATTCGCCCCTCCACTTT.

This clonotype came up many times. This chain joins TRBV18 and TRBJ2-5; maybe TRBD2 (6 bases). Germline CDR1 and CDR2: KGHSH and LQKENI. Trimming pared 0 bases from V and 4 bases from J, leaving 15 bases between. CDR3 length: 16 amino acids. The CDR3 reads CASSPPYGGESETQYF. In nucleotides, the CDR3 is TGTGCCAGCTCACCACCGTACGGAGGGGAGTCAGAGACCCAGTACTTC.

This clonotype was observed at least ten times. CDR3 loop: CASSLKDYEQYF. CDR3 bases: TGTGCCAGCAGCTTAAAAGACTACGAGCAGTACTTC. This chain joins TRBV5-6 and TRBJ2-7; D ambiguous. This CDR3 comprises 12 residues. CDR1 is SGHDT, CDR2 YYEEEE, per germline. V lost 2 bases, J lost 3 bases, and 6 bases lay in between.

V usage is TRBV19 and J usage is TRBJ2-2, with D perhaps TRBD1 or TRBD2 (5 bases each). Trimming cost V 3 bases and J 0 bases, with 23 bases left between them. CDR3 length equals 20 residues. Germline lookup yields CDR1 LNHDA and CDR2 SQIVND (reference sequence). The CDR3 coding sequence is TGTGCCAGTAGTATGGGGACCAGCGGAGTCGAGGTAACGAACACCGGGGAGCTGTTTTTT. Encoded protein: CASSMGTSGVEVTNTGELFF. Filled out from reference TRBV19 and TRBJ2-2, the complete variable domain reads DGGITQSPKYLFRKEGQNVTLSCEQNLNHDAMYWYRQDPGQGLRLIYYSQIVNDFQKGDIAEGYSVSREKKESFPLTVTSAQKNPTAFYLCASSMGTSGVEVTNTGELFFGEGSRLTVL.

This clonotype was seen repeatedly, ten times or more. The chain combines TRBV20-1 with TRBJ1-6; weak D call: TRBD1 (5 bases). The length of the CDR3 is 17 residues. Trimming removed 0 bases from V and 4 bases from J, with 16 bases in between. Germline V CDR1 and CDR2: DFQATT, SNEGSKA (reference sequence). CDR3 sequence reads: CSARDGWLGGYNSPLHF. CDR3 nucleotide sequence: TGCAGTGCTAGAGATGGGTGGCTTGGGGGGTATAATTCACCCCTCCACTTT.

The chain carries TRBV14 and TRBJ1-2, with D maybe TRBD1 (5 bases). Germline V gene data show CDR1 as SGHDN and CDR2 as FVKESK. V shed 2 bases and J shed 5 bases, with 36 bases lying between them. This CDR3 comprises 22 residues. The CDR3 nucleotides are TGTGCCAGCAGCCAATCCCGCGCTCGCCTAGCGGGAGTAGGGGAGACCCAGTATGGCTACACCTTC. It yields the protein CASSQSRARLAGVGETQYGYTF.

As for this clonotype: One end of the junction fails to match germline, which may point to a read error. The chain recombines TRBV7-7 with TRBJ2-3; 9 bases map to TRBD2. Germline V gene lookup returns CDR1 SSHAT and CDR2 FNYEAQ (reference sequence). The CDR3 is made up of 16 amino acids. This CDR3 is CASSLAAGGSGDTQYF. CDR3 DNA: TGTGCTAGCAGCTTAGCCGCGGGGGGGTCTGGAGATACGCAGTATTTT. The variable domain in full, completed from reference TRBV7-7 and TRBJ2-3, reads GAGVSQSPRYKVTKRGQDVTLRCDPISSHATLYWYQQALGQGPEFLTYFNYEAQPDKSGLPSDRFSAERPEGSISTLTIQRTEQRDSAMYRCASSLAAGGSGDTQYFGPGTRLTVL.

This clonotype was seen ten or more times. This chain joins TRBV6-5 and TRBJ2-3; 13 positions match TRBD2. This CDR3 region has 18 residues. V was clipped by 6 bases and J by 2 bases; unmatched bases: 11. From germline, CDR1 is MNHEY and CDR2 SVGAGI. The CDR3 nucleotides read TGTGCCAGCAGACGACGACTAGCGGGGGGCCGACTCACAGATACGCAGTATTTT. Protein product: CASRRRLAGGRLTDTQYF.

This clonotype was recorded at least ten times. The chain is built from TRBV2 and TRBJ1-2; perhaps TRBD1 as D (5 bases). CDR3 size: 15 residues. Looked up from germline, CDR1 is SNHLY and CDR2 is FYNNEI. The V end lost 1 base, the J end lost 4 bases, and 13 bases lay between the germline ends. CDR3 sequence (DNA): TGTGCCAGCAGTGAAGTTGGCAGGGCTGGCTATGGCTACACCTTC. It specifies CASSEVGRAGYGYTF.